Below are 25 T cell receptor beta chains sequenced from a single sample in a study of blood T cell repertoires in COVID-19. The method was immunoSEQ multiplex PCR; TCRdb's version includes in-frame clones alone and lacks a portion of them. The repertoire holds under 85,000 clones, 87% seen once, with roughly 5.3% in the top ten. Sequenced sample: peripheral blood. The receptors shown here come from a woman of 80 years or more with active or convalescent COVID-19.

V and J are TRBV4-1 and TRBJ2-5, with D hard to call. This CDR3 is 14 amino acids long. Deletions cut 2 bases from V and 4 bases from J, with 11 bases between. In germline, CDR1 is MGHRA, CDR2 YSYEKL. For the CDR3, the DNA is TGCGCCAGCAGCCAACCTTCGTCAGTAGAGACCCAGTACTTC. This codes for CASSQPSSVETQYF.

The chain combines TRBV11-3 with TRBJ2-2; TRBD2 might be the D (7 bases). V was cut by 3 bases and J by 6 bases, with 14 bases left in between. Germline V gene data show CDR1 as SGHNT and CDR2 as YENEEA. This CDR3 is 15 amino acids long. This CDR3 is CASSFGRGAPGELFF. For the CDR3, the DNA is TGTGCCAGCAGCTTTGGACGGGGGGCCCCCGGGGAGCTGTTTTTT.

The genes are TRBV7-9 and TRBJ2-5, with D perhaps TRBD2 (6 bases). V was clipped by 4 bases and J by 4 bases, with 13 bases between them. The CDR3 runs 14 residues. CDR1 is SEHNR and CDR2 is FQNEAQ in the germline V gene (reference sequence). The chain's CDR3 is CASSYPTSRETQYF. CDR3 sequence (DNA): TGTGCCAGCAGCTACCCCACTAGCAGAGAGACCCAGTACTTC.

The V gene is TRBV19, the J gene TRBJ2-1, with D unclear. V was trimmed by 1 base and J by 10 bases, leaving 11 bases between them. Germline CDR1 is LNHDA and CDR2 is SQIVND (reference sequence). The CDR3 length is 13 residues. The CDR3 reads CASSIVTSREQFF. CDR3 sequence (DNA): TGTGCCAGTAGTATAGTAACTTCGCGGGAGCAGTTCTTC.

The rearrangement joins TRBV7-3 to TRBJ1-1; D is unresolved. The CDR3 runs to 13 residues. Germline CDR1 and CDR2: SGHTA and FQGTGA. Trimming shortened V by 2 bases and J by 5 bases, and 9 bases separated the two germline ends. The CDR3 spells CASSLGGSTEAFF. In nucleotides, the CDR3 is TGTGCCAGCAGCTTAGGAGGGTCGACTGAAGCTTTCTTT.

The chain joins TRBV12-5 to TRBJ2-3, with 7 bases fitting TRBD2. The CDR3 totals 16 residues. Germline loops: CDR1 LGHNT, CDR2 FRNRAP. V dropped 1 base and J dropped 0; count of bases not matched to a gene: 4. CDR3 DNA: TGTGCTAGTGGTTTGGGACTAGCTATTAGCACAGATACGCAGTATTTT. Translated, it gives CASGLGLAISTDTQYF.

The chain couples TRBV4-3 to TRBJ2-7, with 9 bases that match TRBD1. The CDR3 is made up of 16 amino acids. Germline V gives CDR1 LGHNA, CDR2 YSLEER. Trimming took 0 bases from V and 3 from J; bases not matched to a gene: 6. For the CDR3, the DNA is TGCGCCAGCAGCCAAGAGGGGAGGACAGGGGTCTACGAGCAGTACTTC. It encodes CASSQEGRTGVYEQYF.

This chain uses TRBV7-6 with TRBJ2-7; tentatively, D is TRBD1 (6 bases). Trimming pared 5 bases from V and 2 bases from J, leaving 16 bases between. This CDR3 spans 15 amino acids. From germline, CDR1 is SGHVS and CDR2 FNYEAQ. The CDR3 region has the DNA TGTGCCAGCAGCCCCCAAACAGGGTTCCCCTACGAGCAGTACTTC. Protein product: CASSPQTGFPYEQYF.

The gene calls are TRBV4-3 and TRBJ1-2; the D gene is possibly TRBD1 (5 bases). This CDR3 spans 19 amino acids. Germline V gene lookup returns CDR1 LGHNA and CDR2 YSLEER. Trimming removed 2 bases from V and 4 bases from J, with 26 bases in between. In DNA form, the CDR3 reads TGCGCCAGCAGCCAAAACGACATCGGGGGAAGGGCCATTAGCTATGGCTACACCTTC. Encoded protein: CASSQNDIGGRAISYGYTF.

The chain recombines TRBV5-1 with TRBJ2-2; no reliable D call. V was trimmed by 1 base and J by 4 bases, leaving 11 bases between them. Germline-derived CDR1 and CDR2 are SGHRS and YFSETQ. CDR3 length equals 15 residues. DNA for the CDR3: TGCGCCAGCAGCTTGAAATCCTCCAGCACCGGGGAGCTGTTTTTT. Its protein product is CASSLKSSSTGELFF.

The chain employs TRBV4-1 and TRBJ2-1; maybe TRBD2 (5 bases). The CDR3 runs to 15 residues. Germline loops: CDR1 MGHRA, CDR2 YSYEKL. Trimming removed 0 bases at V and 8 bases at J, with 14 bases between. The CDR3 nucleotides read TGCGCCAGCAGCCAAGAGGGCGCAGTCGGGGATGAGCAGTTCTTC. Its translation is CASSQEGAVGDEQFF.

The chain couples TRBV9 to TRBJ2-3, with TRBD2 matching over 9 bases. The CDR3 covers 15 residues. Germline CDR1 and CDR2: SGDLS and YYNGEE. Losses at the gene ends were 0 bases for V and 7 bases for J; bases not matched to a gene: 6. CDR3 amino acids: CASSVGERGANTQYF. The CDR3 DNA sequence: TGTGCCAGCAGCGTAGGAGAGCGGGGGGCTAATACGCAGTATTTT.

The chain is built from TRBV4-3 and TRBJ1-5; D not resolved. Germline loops: CDR1 LGHNA, CDR2 YSLEER. This CDR3 contains 16 residues. V dropped 0 bases and J dropped 3 bases, with 12 bases sitting between them. CDR3 DNA: TGCGCCAGCAGCCAAGATTGGGCACAGCCCAATCAGCCCCAGCATTTT. Translation gives CASSQDWAQPNQPQHF.

This clone came up once. The chain carries TRBV24-1 and TRBJ2-3; TRBD1 is a possible D gene (6 bases). Germline CDR1 and CDR2: KGHDR and SFDVKD. The CDR3 is 19 amino acids. V gave up 2 bases and J gave up 4 bases, with 24 bases separating them. The CDR3 here is CATSDSIPTGLGPADTQYF. The CDR3 DNA follows: TGTGCCACCAGTGATTCCATACCCACAGGGTTGGGGCCTGCAGATACGCAGTATTTT.

The chain couples TRBV5-6 to TRBJ1-5, with 10 nucleotides matching TRBD1. V trimming: 4 bases; J trimming: 7 bases; junction bases outside the gene matches: 5. The CDR3 consists of 14 residues. Germline values: CDR1 SGHDT, CDR2 YYEEEE. The CDR3 protein is CASSQGQGNQPQHF. CDR3 bases: TGTGCCAGCAGCCAGGGACAGGGGAACCAGCCCCAGCATTTT.

The DNA for the CDR3 is TGTGCCAGCAGTGAAGGGGTCATTCTACCGGGGGGTGAGCAGTTCTTC. Amino acid sequence: CASSEGVILPGGEQFF. The gene calls are TRBV6-1 and TRBJ2-1; 7 nucleotides match TRBD2. V shed 1 base and J 9 bases; nucleotides not matched to a gene: 12. The CDR3 has 16 amino acids. The germline CDR1 and CDR2 sequences are MNHNS and SASEGT.

The table lists this clone with a count of one. For the CDR3, the DNA is TGTGCCACCAGTGATGCCACAGCGAACACCGGGGAGCTGTTTTTT. It translates to CATSDATANTGELFF. The chain joins TRBV24-1 to TRBJ2-2; D is uncertain. Trimming took 3 bases from V and 0 from J, leaving 7 bases between them. Germline V CDR1 and CDR2: KGHDR, SFDVKD. The CDR3 covers 15 residues.

The chain couples TRBV5-6 to TRBJ1-1, with a possible D match to TRBD1 (5 bases). The CDR3 has 16 residues. Trimming stripped 0 bases from V and 2 bases from J, with 14 bases between. The germline CDR1 and CDR2 sequences are SGHDT and YYEEEE. CDR3 sequence (DNA): TGTGCCAGCAGCTTGGGACGGGTGGGGGGTAACACTGAAGCTTTCTTT. Protein sequence: CASSLGRVGGNTEAFF.

CDR3 DNA: TGTGCCAGCAGCCCTCCGGGGAGCGGGGGGGCTAGGCTAACAGATACGCAGTATTTT. As protein: CASSPPGSGGARLTDTQYF. This rearrangement joins TRBV13 to TRBJ2-3; 10 bases line up with TRBD2. CDR1 PRHDT and CDR2 FYEKMQ come from the germline V gene (reference sequence). J lost 3 bases, V lost 5 bases, and 17 bases had no gene match. The CDR3 totals 19 residues.

This clone occurred a few times. This sequence joins TRBV30 and TRBJ1-6, with D possibly being TRBD1 (6 bases). CDR1 GTSNPN and CDR2 SVGIG come from the germline V gene (reference sequence). This CDR3 is built from 13 residues. V was clipped by 0 bases and J by 6 bases, with 6 bases between them. CDR3 sequence: CAWSVQGNSPLHF. The CDR3 bases are TGTGCCTGGAGTGTACAGGGTAATTCACCCCTCCACTTT.

The J gene is TRBJ1-2, the V gene TRBV19; D may be TRBD1 (5 bases). The CDR3 has 13 residues. Between the trimmed V and J ends, which lost 6 bases and 4 bases, there was a span of 12 bases. Germline values: CDR1 LNHDA, CDR2 SQIVND (reference sequence). This CDR3 reads CASRGDRFYGYTF. The CDR3 bases are TGTGCCAGTAGGGGCGACAGATTCTATGGCTACACCTTC. The whole variable domain, remainder taken from reference TRBV19 and TRBJ1-2, is DGGITQSPKYLFRKEGQNVTLSCEQNLNHDAMYWYRQDPGQGLRLIYYSQIVNDFQKGDIAEGYSVSREKKESFPLTVTSAQKNPTAFYLCASRGDRFYGYTFGSGTRLTVV.

The chain carries TRBV19 and TRBJ1-2; 9 bases fit TRBD1. The CDR3 is made up of 15 amino acids. Trimming at V came to 7 bases and at J to 4 bases, leaving 10 bases not matched to a gene. The V gene's germline CDR1 is LNHDA and CDR2 SQIVND (reference sequence). The CDR3 DNA reads TGTGCCAGTACCCCGGGACAGGGAAAGATCTATGGCTACACCTTC. Translation gives CASTPGQGKIYGYTF.

The V gene is TRBV5-6, the J gene TRBJ2-7; 7 bases are a match to TRBD2. V shed 1 base and J 9 bases; nucleotides not matched to a gene: 7. The germline gives CDR1 SGHDT, CDR2 YYEEEE. The CDR3 has 13 amino acids. CDR3 protein: CASSLRSGELQYF. CDR3 DNA: TGTGCCAGCAGCTTGAGGAGCGGGGAATTGCAGTACTTC.

The chain has TRBV4-1 and TRBJ2-1, with 11 nucleotides matching TRBD1. The CDR3 is made up of 16 amino acids. V was pared by 4 bases and J by 6 bases, with 8 bases of the junction left unmatched. Germline CDR1 is MGHRA and CDR2 is YSYEKL. The CDR3 region is CASSPHKGQGANEQFF. The CDR3 DNA is TGCGCCAGCAGCCCCCATAAAGGACAGGGGGCCAATGAGCAGTTCTTC.

In regard to this clone: Germline and junction disagree at one end, which may indicate a read error. The same CDR3 arises from other DNA sequences in this sample as well. The CDR3 reads CASSPTSGAGEGYTF. The CDR3 coding sequence is TGTGCCAGCAGCCCCACTTCTGGAGCAGGGGAAGGCTACACTTTC. The chain couples TRBV5-5 to TRBJ1-2; tentatively, D is TRBD1 (6 bases). From germline, CDR1 is SGHKS and CDR2 YYEKEE (reference sequence). The length of the CDR3 is 15 residues.